This TCR beta chain was sequenced during a study of T-cell memory formation after mild COVID-19. About this clonotype itself: Its cognate antigen is unknown.

It was 5'RACE with constant-segment primers that produced the TCR alpha and TCR beta cDNA libraries, which carried sample barcodes and UMIs. MiXCR, run by TCRdb on the 5' RACE reads, gives a single entry per CDR3 protein. The sample lists 550,000 to 600,000 distinct CDR3 sequences, roughly 20% seen once, with around 7.7% in the top ten. Findings and caveats of the study: Contracting CD8+ clones were enriched in EMRA, CD4+ mainly in CM and EM.

The CDR3 contains 11 residues. Germline V gene data show CDR1 as DFQATT and CDR2 as SNEGSKA (reference sequence). The TCR comes from an adult woman who had mild COVID-19 (a few samples of this study predate the infection). Cell type and time point are not known. Sequenced sample: PBMCs or a T cell subset sorted from them (not recorded which). The J gene is TRBJ1-1, the V gene TRBV20-1; D is uncertain. The DNA for the CDR3 is TGCAGCGCCTTAATGAACACTGAAGCTTTCTTT. Its protein is CSALMNTEAFF.